This T cell receptor beta chain comes out of a study of immune heterogeneity within non-small cell lung tumors listed by TCRdb under 2018. For the study in its entirety: By histology, the tumors were a handful of squamous cell carcinomas, around 10 non-squamous carcinomas and 1 tumor not otherwise specified. Whole-exome sequencing, RNA-seq and TCR beta repertoire sequencing were combined for multiple spatially distinct regions from each NSCLC tumor so that intratumoral immune heterogeneity could be examined. Transcriptome data were available for just roughly 40 loci from about twelve patients, whereas TCR repertoire analysis spanned approximately 57 tumor loci from 15 patients. For mutant peptides 8 to 11 amino acids long, netMHCpan-3.0 predicted neoantigen binding to the HLA alleles of each patient.

This clonotype was detected many times. Its antigen is currently not known. No qualities accompany the bases; no much larger clone lies one base away. The V and J ends are trimmed by 6 bases and 5 bases, leaving 14 bases between them. According to the germline V gene (reference sequence), CDR1 reads LNHDA and CDR2 reads SQIVND. The CDR3 starts with the cysteine, ends with the phenylalanine, and has 13 residues. CDR3 DNA only is kept here, 39 bases in frame from base 1. What the work shows at the level of the full study, not this receptor alone: For the most part, high-frequency TCR beta clonotypes differed from one individual patient to another. A moderate positive correlation (R approximately 0.35), which was statistically significant, linked local T-cell repertoire clonality to local tumor mutational burden. Within a patient, the same dominant CDR3B clonotypes appeared at multiple loci, but different tumor locations also contained unique high-frequency clones.

Genomic DNA extracted from bulk tumor tissue served as TCR template, with 600 ng gDNA amplified per sample. During surgery, multiple biopsies were taken from each primary tumor, with sampling sites spaced as far apart as possible within the tumor mass. Patients in the study cohort, which was described as untreated, were newly diagnosed NSCLC cases going through curative surgery. The donor group was made up of more than twelve newly diagnosed non-small cell lung cancer patients undergoing surgery with curative intent. A couple of independent pathologists examined the resected tumor masses. Only DNA and RNA samples of high quality went on to sequencing. A multiplex PCR system amplified the TCR beta CDR3 region, with a first 10-cycle round using 32 V-gene forward and 13 J-gene reverse primers. A QIAGEN Multiplex PCR Kit was used for first-round PCR, and the primer sequences were filed in Chinese patent CN105087789A. In a second PCR round, Illumina universal primers were added with the Phusion High-Fidelity PCR Kit. The TCR libraries underwent paired-end sequencing with a read length of 151 bp on the Illumina HiSeq X Ten platform. As for how the authors treated the data: Reads lacking multiplex PCR primers were removed with Cutadapt, read pairs were merged with PEAR, and CDR3 regions were called with MiXCR default settings. Shannon entropy measured repertoire diversity, and clonality was calculated as one minus the Shannon entropy divided by the ln of the count of productive unique sequences. Clonotypes present at frequencies of at least 0.5% were defined as dominant or high-frequency T-cell clones. Using fastp at Q25 and MiXCR, TCRdb reprocessed the public reads and kept productive beta chains. Here each entry gathers all rows of one CDR3 protein and keeps the most common genes and DNA. None of the V and J calls come from the authors' own analysis; TCRdb made them. The sample has fewer than 12,000 distinct CDR3 sequences on record, about 25% of them singletons. In total, the top ten clones hold roughly 13% of the sample.

The receptor was derived from a man aged 50 or older with non-small cell lung cancer. Here the chain combines TRBV19 and TRBJ2-7, with TRBD1 tentatively as D gene (5 bases match). Input material: lung tumor tissue. The CDR3 region has the sequence CASRNQGSHEQYF. Here is the DNA: TGTGCCAGTAGGAACCAGGGTTCTCACGAGCAGTACTTC.